This entry is about one TCR beta chain. Its cognate antigen is unknown. This specimen comes from a study of cytomegalovirus exposure and HLA in healthy donors. Findings of the study overall: Published work reported that the classifier diagnosed cytomegalovirus status with high specificity and sensitivity.

CDR3 length equals 15 residues. V was clipped by 1 base and J by 5 bases; unmatched bases: 5. Germline values: CDR1 LNHNV, CDR2 YYDKDF (reference sequence). TCRdb's table, derived via immunoSEQ multiplex PCR, lists solely in-frame clones and lacks some. The sample lists about 280,000 clones; around nine tenths were seen once. The receptor was derived from a woman between 18 and 30 years old in good health and CMV-seronegative. The rearrangement links TRBV15 to TRBJ2-7, with 10 nucleotides matching TRBD1. Source material: PBMCs. CDR3 in DNA: TGTGCCACCAGCAGAGTATGGGACAGGGGCAACGAGCAGTACTTC. This encodes CATSRVWDRGNEQYF.